This T cell receptor beta chain comes out of a study of T cell responses to AZD1222 COVID-19 vaccine. Study-level findings and limits: Repertoires in all cases were sampled only once the peak T cell response had passed. Spike-specific TCRs gained breadth and depth after people received two AZD1222 doses. Donor demographics were predominantly white British with a female majority; clonal diversity may be underestimated. Unmutated variant regions are reportedly targeted by nearly half of spike-specific TCRs.

Generated by immunoSEQ multiplex PCR, the TCRdb table keeps only in-frame clones and is missing some. The table records 150,000 to 200,000 clones, around 92% of them present only once. On this clone: Its antigen is unidentified.

The CDR3 spans 20 residues. Germline V gene data show CDR1 as MNHEY and CDR2 as SMNVEV (reference sequence). Losses at the gene ends were 4 bases for V and 6 bases for J; bases not matched to a gene: 23. V is TRBV27 and J is TRBJ1-1; 10 positions match TRBD1. The sequences come from peripheral blood, collected 28 days after the second AZD1222 dose. This clonotype originated in an adult who received the AZD1222 COVID-19 vaccine. CDR3 region: CASSSISYPMTGGLCPEAFF. In DNA, the CDR3 is TGTGCCAGCAGTTCCATTTCATATCCGATGACAGGGGGCCTGTGCCCTGAAGCTTTCTTT.